Listed below are T cell receptor beta chains from one sample, sequenced in a study of blood T cells in healthy people across ages. TCRdb re-derived calls from the 5' RACE reads in MiXCR, one entry per CDR3 protein. The data show roughly 2 million distinct CDR3 sequences, just under 50% seen once. Material for sequencing was blood. Receptor source: a woman aged 40 to 55 in good health. The CDR3 runs from the conserved cysteine through the conserved F or W. The order of the fields is clone size, V gene, D gene, J gene, CDR3 DNA, CDR3 protein. A D gene is named only where the DNA matches it firmly. Clone sizes are given selectively: once, few, many, or a class where the clone is expanded.

clone size: few; V gene: TRBV9; D gene: TRBD2; J gene: TRBJ2-3; CDR3 DNA: TGTGCCAGCAGCGTGGAATTAGCGGGGGGCCCTAGTTATACGCAGTATTTT; CDR3 protein: CASSVELAGGPSYTQYF
clone size: NA; V gene: TRBV15; D gene: TRBD2; J gene: TRBJ2-7; CDR3 DNA: TGTGCCACCAGCAGAGATGGAAGCGGGGCTTCCTACGAGCAGTACTTC; CDR3 protein: CATSRDGSGASYEQYF
clone size: few; V gene: TRBV6-2/TRBV6-3; D gene: TRBD1; J gene: TRBJ2-6; CDR3 DNA: TGTGCCAGCAAAACAGGGGGCAGCCCTGGGGCCAACGTCCTGACTTTC; CDR3 protein: CASKTGGSPGANVLTF
clone size: NA; V gene: TRBV12-3/TRBV12-4; D gene: TRBD2; J gene: TRBJ2-3; CDR3 DNA: TGTGCCAGCAGTTTCCCGCTAGCGGGGGGAAATACGCAGTATTTT; CDR3 protein: CASSFPLAGGNTQYF
clone size: NA; V gene: TRBV24-1; D gene: TRBD2; J gene: TRBJ2-1; CDR3 DNA: TGTGCCACCAGTGTGACTAGCGGAAGAAATGAGCAGTTCTTC; CDR3 protein: CATSVTSGRNEQFF
clone size: NA; V gene: TRBV5-1; D gene: NA; J gene: TRBJ2-7; CDR3 DNA: TGCGCCAGCAGCTTGGCCGTGGGATCGAGTAACGAGCAGTACTTC; CDR3 protein: CASSLAVGSSNEQYF
clone size: NA; V gene: TRBV7-2; D gene: TRBD2; J gene: TRBJ2-3; CDR3 DNA: TGTGCCAGCAGCTTAGACCCTGGCGGGGGGTGGAGTACGCAGTATTTT; CDR3 protein: CASSLDPGGGWSTQYF
clone size: few; V gene: TRBV28; D gene: NA; J gene: TRBJ2-7; CDR3 DNA: TGTGCCAGCAGTCCGCCGGGACCGCCCTACGAGCAGTACTTC; CDR3 protein: CASSPPGPPYEQYF
clone size: NA; V gene: TRBV29-1; D gene: NA; J gene: TRBJ2-1; CDR3 DNA: TGCAGCGTGGCCGGGACACACGACGAGGGGGCCTACAATGAGCAGTTCTTC; CDR3 protein: CSVAGTHDEGAYNEQFF
clone size: few; V gene: TRBV20-1; D gene: TRBD2; J gene: TRBJ2-5; CDR3 DNA: TGCAGTGCTAGAGACCGCGGGACTAGCAGGGAGACCCAGTACTTC; CDR3 protein: CSARDRGTSRETQYF
clone size: few; V gene: TRBV6-2/TRBV6-3; D gene: NA; J gene: TRBJ1-2; CDR3 DNA: TGTGCCAGCAGTCCCCAGGGAGTCGATGGCTACACCTTC; CDR3 protein: CASSPQGVDGYTF
clone size: NA; V gene: TRBV20-1; D gene: NA; J gene: TRBJ1-1; CDR3 DNA: TGCAGTGCTAGAGATGGCGACAGCATGAACACTGAAGCTTTCTTT; CDR3 protein: CSARDGDSMNTEAFF
clone size: few; V gene: TRBV15; D gene: NA; J gene: TRBJ1-2; CDR3 DNA: TGTGCCACCAGCAGAGTAGTAGGACGGGGCGGCTATGGCTACACCTTC; CDR3 protein: CATSRVVGRGGYGYTF
clone size: few; V gene: TRBV29-1; D gene: NA; J gene: TRBJ2-5; CDR3 DNA: TGCAGCGTTGGGCGACACCAAGAGACCCAGTACTTC; CDR3 protein: CSVGRHQETQYF
clone size: NA; V gene: TRBV5-6; D gene: NA; J gene: TRBJ2-1; CDR3 DNA: TGTGCCAGCAGCTTTTTCAGGTCAGAGTACAATGAGCAGTTCTTC; CDR3 protein: CASSFFRSEYNEQFF
clone size: NA; V gene: TRBV20-1; D gene: TRBD1; J gene: TRBJ2-1; CDR3 DNA: TGCAGTGCTAGCGGATTTGGGACACAGGGACAGGAGCAGTTCTTC; CDR3 protein: CSASGFGTQGQEQFF
clone size: NA; V gene: TRBV6-6; D gene: NA; J gene: TRBJ2-3; CDR3 DNA: TGTGCCAGCAGTTACCCCAGGGGGGGGCTCGAAGATACGCAGTATTTT; CDR3 protein: CASSYPRGGLEDTQYF
clone size: few; V gene: TRBV24-1; D gene: NA; J gene: TRBJ1-5; CDR3 DNA: TGTGCCACCAGTGATTTAATCGGCATGCTGAATCAGCCCCAGCATTTT; CDR3 protein: CATSDLIGMLNQPQHF
clone size: NA; V gene: TRBV5-5; D gene: TRBD1; J gene: TRBJ2-7; CDR3 DNA: TGTGCCAGCAGCTGGGACAGGGGGCCAACCTACGAGCAGTACTTC; CDR3 protein: CASSWDRGPTYEQYF
clone size: many; V gene: TRBV7-6; D gene: TRBD2; J gene: TRBJ2-3; CDR3 DNA: TGTGCCAGCAGCTTAAGCGCGGGGGGATCCACAGATACGCAGTATTTT; CDR3 protein: CASSLSAGGSTDTQYF
clone size: NA; V gene: TRBV10-3; D gene: NA; J gene: TRBJ2-5; CDR3 DNA: TGTGCCATCAGTGAGGATGGGGCTTCGACCGAGACCCAGTACTTC; CDR3 protein: CAISEDGASTETQYF
clone size: NA; V gene: TRBV6-2/TRBV6-3; D gene: NA; J gene: TRBJ2-1; CDR3 DNA: TGTGCCAGCAGCGTTAATCGGGGATCCCCCTACAATGAGCAGTTCTTC; CDR3 protein: CASSVNRGSPYNEQFF
clone size: many; V gene: TRBV5-1; D gene: NA; J gene: TRBJ2-4; CDR3 DNA: TGTGCCAGCAGCTTAGGGGACCTAGCCAAAAACATTCAGTACTTC; CDR3 protein: CASSLGDLAKNIQYF
clone size: NA; V gene: TRBV6-5; D gene: NA; J gene: TRBJ1-2; CDR3 DNA: TGTGCCAGCACCCAAGTCCCGAGAAGGGATGGCTACACCTTC; CDR3 protein: CASTQVPRRDGYTF
clone size: few; V gene: TRBV2; D gene: NA; J gene: TRBJ2-3; CDR3 DNA: TGTGCCAGCAGTGCACAGGGTAGGGGGGCAGATACGCAGTATTTT; CDR3 protein: CASSAQGRGADTQYF
clone size: NA; V gene: TRBV29-1; D gene: NA; J gene: TRBJ2-1; CDR3 DNA: TGCAGCGTTGACAGGGCCTACAATGAGCAGTTCTTC; CDR3 protein: CSVDRAYNEQFF
clone size: NA; V gene: TRBV19; D gene: NA; J gene: TRBJ2-3; CDR3 DNA: TGTGCCAGTAGCTATGACCTAGCTATAGATACGCAGTATTTT; CDR3 protein: CASSYDLAIDTQYF
clone size: NA; V gene: TRBV3-1; D gene: NA; J gene: TRBJ2-3; CDR3 DNA: TGTGCCAGCAGCCAGGGAAAAACGACAGATACGCAGTATTTT; CDR3 protein: CASSQGKTTDTQYF
clone size: NA; V gene: TRBV4-3; D gene: NA; J gene: TRBJ2-5; CDR3 DNA: TGCGCCAGCAGCCAAGATAGGAACCAGGGGGAGACCCAGTACTTC; CDR3 protein: CASSQDRNQGETQYF
clone size: NA; V gene: TRBV5-1; D gene: NA; J gene: TRBJ2-1; CDR3 DNA: TGCGCCACGACCTATGACAATGAGCAGTTCTTC; CDR3 protein: CATTYDNEQFF
clone size: NA; V gene: TRBV28; D gene: TRBD1; J gene: TRBJ2-7; CDR3 DNA: TGTGCCAGCAGGCCGAACAACGGGGCAGGGGGATCCTACGAGCAGTACTTC; CDR3 protein: CASRPNNGAGGSYEQYF
clone size: few; V gene: TRBV7-2; D gene: NA; J gene: TRBJ2-7; CDR3 DNA: TGTGCCAGCAGCTTGAAGCTAGGACTGGCCTACGAGCAGTACTTC; CDR3 protein: CASSLKLGLAYEQYF
clone size: NA; V gene: TRBV27; D gene: NA; J gene: TRBJ1-6; CDR3 DNA: TGTGCCAGCAGTTTTGACAGAGGAAGATCACCCCTCCACTTT; CDR3 protein: CASSFDRGRSPLHF
clone size: NA; V gene: TRBV29-1; D gene: NA; J gene: TRBJ2-3; CDR3 DNA: TGCAGCGTTGGGACAAACTCGGATACGCAGTATTTT; CDR3 protein: CSVGTNSDTQYF
clone size: few; V gene: TRBV7-2; D gene: NA; J gene: TRBJ2-3; CDR3 DNA: TGTGCCAGCAGCTTGAGGGCTGGGGGGAAGTATTTT; CDR3 protein: CASSLRAGGKYF
clone size: once; V gene: TRBV3-1; D gene: NA; J gene: TRBJ2-3; CDR3 DNA: TGTGCCAGCAGCCCCCGCAGTGACAGAAAATTCGGCACAGATACGCAGTATTTT; CDR3 protein: CASSPRSDRKFGTDTQYF
clone size: NA; V gene: TRBV12-3/TRBV12-4; D gene: NA; J gene: TRBJ1-5; CDR3 DNA: TGTGCCAGCAGTGAGATCGAGGGGCTGAGTCAGCCCCAGCATTTT; CDR3 protein: CASSEIEGLSQPQHF
clone size: NA; V gene: TRBV29-1; D gene: TRBD1; J gene: TRBJ1-2; CDR3 DNA: TGCAGCCTCTTGGACAGGGGGCGGGGCTACACCTTC; CDR3 protein: CSLLDRGRGYTF
clone size: many; V gene: TRBV7-2; D gene: TRBD1; J gene: TRBJ2-7; CDR3 DNA: TGTGCCAGCAGCTTAGCTTCCGGGACAGGGAGCTACGAGCAGTACTTC; CDR3 protein: CASSLASGTGSYEQYF
clone size: NA; V gene: TRBV27; D gene: TRBD1; J gene: TRBJ2-1; CDR3 DNA: TGTGCCGACCTCAGACAGGGGGACAACAATGAGCAGGTCTTC; CDR3 protein: CADLRQGDNNEQVF